The clone carrying this T cell receptor beta chain was observed many times. Antigen unknown. The CDR3 is 11 amino acids. The germline V gene encodes CDR1 GTSNPN and CDR2 SVGIG (reference sequence). Deletions cut 1 base from V and 7 bases from J, with 7 bases between. The input for sorted-subset replicate PCRs was about 210 ng DNA, some 28,000 T cell genomes. TCRdb's table, derived via immunoSEQ multiplex PCR, lists solely in-frame clones and lacks some. The sample has approximately 940,000 clones, about 80% seen once. The data are from a study of shared clonotypes between healthy human individuals. General observations from the study: Measured sharing among donors was expected to vary with sequencing depth. Non-shared clonotypes displayed generation probabilities falling below those of clonotypes present in all four donors.

This chain links TRBV30 with TRBJ1-1, with a possible D match to TRBD1 (5 bases). The clonotype was recovered from a young man in good health. The specimen was memory CD4+ T cells sorted from blood. Subset given: CD45RA-negative fraction. The chain's CDR3 is CAWSGQGEAFF. The CDR3 bases are TGTGCCTGGAGTGGGCAGGGTGAAGCTTTCTTT.